This TCR beta chain stems from a study of blood T cell repertoires in COVID-19. At the level of the study: The United States, Italy and Spain provided the acute and convalescent COVID-19 samples. PBMCs, B-cell-depleted T cells, or T cells were the source of the cDNA or gDNA that made up the material.

In the original analysis: Estimation of nucleated cell counts relied on the amplification of reference gene primers. Here immunoSEQ multiplex PCR was the method, and the copy in TCRdb shows in-frame clones only, minus some. V, J and clone size are taken as reported in that table, and D and trimming were inferred from the DNA itself. The sample has 300,000 to 500,000 clones; roughly 90% are singletons. Cohort allocation depended upon clinical history that participants reported. This clone was detected a few times. Germline values: CDR1 MNHEY, CDR2 SVGAGI. The CDR3 sequence is 14 residues long. The J segment lost 3 bases and the V segment lost 7 bases, leaving 5 bases of the junction unmatched.

J is TRBJ1-3 and V is TRBV6-5; 8 nucleotides align to TRBD1. This sequence was found in a woman aged 25 to 39 with acute COVID-19. Sequencing used PBMCs or T cells enriched from blood (not recorded which). In DNA form, the CDR3 reads TGTGCCAGCACCGGACAGGGTTTTGGAAACACCATATATTTT. The encoded protein is CASTGQGFGNTIYF.